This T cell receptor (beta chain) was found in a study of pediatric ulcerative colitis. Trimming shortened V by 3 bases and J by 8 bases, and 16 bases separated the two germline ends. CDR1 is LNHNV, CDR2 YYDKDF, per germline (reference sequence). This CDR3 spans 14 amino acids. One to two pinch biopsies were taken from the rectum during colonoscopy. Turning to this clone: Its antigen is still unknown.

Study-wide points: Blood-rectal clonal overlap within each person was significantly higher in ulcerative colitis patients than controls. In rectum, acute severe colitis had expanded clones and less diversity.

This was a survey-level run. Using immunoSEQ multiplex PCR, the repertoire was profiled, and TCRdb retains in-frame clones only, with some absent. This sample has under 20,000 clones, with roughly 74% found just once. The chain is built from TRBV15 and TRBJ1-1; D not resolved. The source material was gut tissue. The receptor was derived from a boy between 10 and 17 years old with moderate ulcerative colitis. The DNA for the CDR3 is TGTGCCACCAGCAGTTGGAATCGCGTGGGAGAAGCTTTCTTT. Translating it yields CATSSWNRVGEAFF.